The 23 T cell receptor beta chains below all came from one sample that was sequenced in a study of early T cells in non-severe SARS-CoV-2 infection. TCRdb called the 5' RACE reads again in MiXCR, with one record for every CDR3 protein. The sample contains 75,000 to 80,000 distinct CDR3 sequences, roughly a sixth of which appear only once. The sequenced sample consisted of whole blood. The origin of the receptors is an adult who was a healthcare worker with PCR-confirmed SARS-CoV-2 infection or an uninfected control (not recorded which).

The rearrangement joins TRBV6-1 to TRBJ1-4; 7 bases align to TRBD1. Looked up from germline, CDR1 is MNHNS and CDR2 is SASEGT. V gave up 2 bases and J gave up 5 bases; unmatched junction bases: 5. The CDR3 is made up of 15 amino acids. CDR3: CASSEQGGYNEKLFF. For the CDR3, the DNA is TGTGCCAGCAGTGAACAGGGGGGCTACAATGAAAAACTGTTTTTT.

V gene TRBV7-9 combines with J gene TRBJ2-7; 7 bases fit TRBD2. CDR3 length: 14 residues. The V segment lost 1 base and the J segment 0 bases; nucleotides outside the gene matches: 0. Germline V gene lookup returns CDR1 SEHNR and CDR2 FQNEAQ (reference sequence). In DNA, the CDR3 is TGTGCCAGCAGCTTAGGGACTAGCTCCTACGAGCAGTACTTC. Translating gives CASSLGTSSYEQYF.

Ten or more counts support this clonotype. V usage is TRBV6-5 and J usage is TRBJ1-5; 9 nucleotides match TRBD1. V shed 5 bases and J 4 bases; nucleotides not matched to a gene: 6. The CDR3 has 15 residues. Germline V gene sequence: CDR1 MNHEY, CDR2 SVGAGI. The CDR3 nucleotides read TGTGCCAGCAGTCCACAGGGGGCGTGGAATCAGCCCCAGCATTTT. Protein product: CASSPQGAWNQPQHF.

At least ten counts were recorded for this clonotype. The rearrangement joins TRBV10-1 to TRBJ2-7, with 12 nucleotides matching TRBD2. CDR3 length equals 17 residues. CDR1 WNHNN and CDR2 SYGVQD come from the germline V gene (reference sequence). V shed 6 bases and J 1 base; nucleotides not matched to a gene: 10. The CDR3 is CASRSLAGGPRSYEQYF. CDR3 coding DNA: TGCGCCAGCAGATCGCTAGCGGGAGGGCCAAGGTCCTACGAGCAGTACTTC.

This clonotype was counted many times. CDR3 DNA sequence: TGTGCCAGCAGCTCCTGGGCGGACACTGAAGCTTTCTTT. Protein product: CASSSWADTEAFF. The V and J genes are TRBV7-6 and TRBJ1-1; unclear D gene. Deletions cut 4 bases from V and 3 bases from J, with 9 bases between. CDR1 is SGHVS and CDR2 is FNYEAQ in the germline V gene. The CDR3 extends over 13 amino acids.

With regard to this clonotype: At one end the junction does not follow the germline gene, possibly because of a read error. The V gene is TRBV7-7, the J gene TRBJ1-3; 7 bases map to TRBD1. The germline V gene encodes CDR1 SSHAT and CDR2 FNYEAQ (reference sequence). The CDR3 is 16 amino acids. In DNA form, the CDR3 reads TGTGCTAGCAGCTTAGGCCAGGGGGTAGCTGGAAACACCATATATTTT. It is translated as CASSLGQGVAGNTIYF.

Worth noting for this clonotype: The junction does not match germline at one end; this may be a read error. J is TRBJ2-1 and V is TRBV12-3 or TRBV12-4; 8 bases match TRBD2. The CDR3 is 12 amino acids. The chain's CDR3 is CASSTSGNEHFF. The DNA of the CDR3 is TGTGCCAGCAGCACTAGCGGTAATGAGCATTTCTTC.

The V and J genes are TRBV2 and TRBJ2-5; possible D gene TRBD1, 6 bases. Germline V gene sequence: CDR1 SNHLY, CDR2 FYNNEI. V lost 4 bases, J lost 2 bases, and 14 bases lay in between. The CDR3 contains 15 residues. The CDR3 reads CASSVTGTGQETQYF. CDR3 nucleotides: TGTGCCAGCAGTGTTACAGGGACGGGGCAAGAGACCCAGTACTTC.

The V call is TRBV12-3 or TRBV12-4, the J call TRBJ2-1; the D is unclear. Trimming cost V 6 bases and J 0 bases, with 12 bases left between them. The length of the CDR3 is 15 residues. CDR3 loop: CASSFRVNSYNEQFF. CDR3 nucleotide sequence: TGTGCCAGCAGCTTCCGGGTGAACTCCTACAATGAGCAGTTCTTC.

The count of this clonotype is one. The chain employs TRBV7-6 and TRBJ2-5; 11 positions agree with TRBD2. The CDR3 is made up of 17 amino acids. Looked up from germline, CDR1 is SGHVS and CDR2 is FNYEAQ. Trimming took 1 base from V and 5 from J; bases not matched to a gene: 9. CDR3 sequence (DNA): TGTGCCAGCAGCTTAGTCGTTACTAGCGGGGGACAGGAGACCCAGTACTTC. Amino acid sequence: CASSLVVTSGGQETQYF.

This rearrangement joins TRBV5-6 to TRBJ2-3; a weak D match, TRBD2 (6 bases). From germline, CDR1 is SGHDT and CDR2 YYEEEE. CDR3 length equals 16 residues. V gave up 1 base and J gave up 1 base, with 13 bases separating them. In DNA form, the CDR3 reads TGTGCCAGCAGCTTGAGTGGCGGGATTGGCACAGATACGCAGTATTTT. Translating gives CASSLSGGIGTDTQYF.

This clonotype was observed a few times. Sequence at one end of the junction differs from germline and may be a read error. The V and J genes are TRBV7-7 and TRBJ2-7; D is uncertain. There are 14 residues in the CDR3. Germline CDR1 and CDR2: SSHAT and FNYEAQ (reference sequence). In DNA form, the CDR3 reads TGTGCTAGCAGCCCCGGGCCGAATTCCTACGAGCAGTACTTC. This gives the protein CASSPGPNSYEQYF.

V and J are TRBV9 and TRBJ1-3; no reliable D call. Germline V lookup: CDR1 SGDLS, CDR2 YYNGEE. This CDR3 comprises 13 residues. V gave up 5 bases and J gave up 0 bases, with 6 bases separating them. CDR3 in DNA: TGTGCCAGCAGTTCGAGCTCTGGAAACACCATATATTTT. It encodes CASSSSSGNTIYF.

This clonotype occurred a few times. The rearrangement links TRBV6-1 to TRBJ2-1; a possible D gene is TRBD2 (7 bases). The CDR3 is 15 amino acids. Looked up from germline, CDR1 is MNHNS and CDR2 is SASEGT. With 6 bases removed from V and 8 bases from J, the gap between germline ends came to 20 bases. CDR3 coding DNA: TGTGCCAGCAGCCGGGGAGGGACACCTCCGGATGAGCAGTTCTTC. Protein: CASSRGGTPPDEQFF.

The chain carries TRBV27 and TRBJ2-3; 10 nucleotides agree with TRBD2. Unmatched junction bases numbered 6, after V lost 4 bases and J lost 2 bases. The CDR3 loop spans 16 amino acids. Germline V gene data show CDR1 as MNHEY and CDR2 as SMNVEV (reference sequence). The CDR3 reads CASSSSGRAATDTQYF. The CDR3, as DNA: TGTGCCAGCAGTTCGAGCGGGAGGGCTGCCACAGATACGCAGTATTTT.

The CDR3 DNA follows: TGCAGTGCTATTCGTCAACCCCTCCACTTT. Amino acids: CSAIRQPLHF. The chain is built from TRBV20-1 and TRBJ1-6; D is undetermined. This CDR3 region has 10 residues. Deletions cut 4 bases from V and 12 bases from J, with 7 bases between. CDR1 is DFQATT, CDR2 SNEGSKA, per germline (reference sequence).

V and J are TRBV28 and TRBJ1-6, with D tentatively TRBD1 (6 bases). The CDR3 contains 15 residues. Germline V gene lookup returns CDR1 MDHEN and CDR2 SYDVKM. V dropped 6 bases and J dropped 3 bases, with 12 bases sitting between them. As DNA, the CDR3 is TGTGCCAGCAGGAGGGACACGAACTATAATTCACCCCTCCACTTT. Translated, it gives CASRRDTNYNSPLHF.

This clonotype was detected a few times. The J gene is TRBJ2-7, the V gene TRBV20-1; perhaps TRBD1 as D (6 bases). Germline CDR1 is DFQATT and CDR2 is SNEGSKA (reference sequence). The V end was cut by 0 bases, the J end by 1 base, with 13 bases between. CDR3 size: 15 residues. The DNA of the CDR3 is TGCAGTGCTAGAGATCATGGGCAGGGGTCCTACGAGCAGTACTTC. This translates into CSARDHGQGSYEQYF.

This clonotype was seen a handful of times. This chain connects TRBV3-1 to TRBJ2-1, with 9 bases identical to TRBD1. This CDR3 is built from 13 residues. Germline V lookup: CDR1 LGHDT, CDR2 YNNKEL (reference sequence). Germline trimming cut 8 bases from V and 9 bases from J; bases unmatched to any gene: 8. CDR3 nucleotide sequence: TGTGCCAGCTACAACAGGGGGCAGGTTGAGCAGTTCTTC. Protein: CASYNRGQVEQFF.

The genes are TRBV6-5 and TRBJ1-2; 7 positions agree with TRBD1. J gave up 5 bases and V 2 bases, and 2 bases lay outside the gene matches. Germline CDR1 MNHEY, CDR2 SVGAGI. This CDR3 region has 13 residues. This CDR3 is CASSYRGRYGYTF. The CDR3 nucleotides are TGTGCCAGCAGTTACAGGGGGCGTTATGGCTACACCTTC.

The chain uses TRBV10-2 and TRBJ2-5; 7 bases map to TRBD2. Germline values: CDR1 WSHSY, CDR2 SAAADI. This CDR3 has 13 residues. The junction had 5 bases not matched to a gene; V was cut back by 5 bases and J by 5 bases. The CDR3 sequence is CASSRGLEETQYF. The CDR3 DNA is TGCGCCAGCAGTCGAGGACTAGAGGAGACCCAGTACTTC.

This clonotype has only a few counts. J is TRBJ1-1 and V is TRBV12-3 or TRBV12-4; D uncertain. V was trimmed by 3 bases and J by 4 bases, leaving 12 bases between them. CDR3 length equals 14 residues. This CDR3 reads CASSLILVGTEAFF. CDR3 bases: TGTGCCAGCAGTTTGATATTGGTGGGCACTGAAGCTTTCTTT.

This clonotype was seen only a few times. The chain employs TRBV19 and TRBJ2-1, with a possible D match to TRBD2 (6 bases). The CDR3 covers 13 residues. V shed 5 bases and J shed 8 bases, with 13 bases lying between them. Germline CDR1 reads LNHDA; CDR2 reads SQIVND (reference sequence). The CDR3 region has the DNA TGTGCCAGTAGTGTCCTTAGCGGCGATGAGCAGTTCTTC. Its translation: CASSVLSGDEQFF.